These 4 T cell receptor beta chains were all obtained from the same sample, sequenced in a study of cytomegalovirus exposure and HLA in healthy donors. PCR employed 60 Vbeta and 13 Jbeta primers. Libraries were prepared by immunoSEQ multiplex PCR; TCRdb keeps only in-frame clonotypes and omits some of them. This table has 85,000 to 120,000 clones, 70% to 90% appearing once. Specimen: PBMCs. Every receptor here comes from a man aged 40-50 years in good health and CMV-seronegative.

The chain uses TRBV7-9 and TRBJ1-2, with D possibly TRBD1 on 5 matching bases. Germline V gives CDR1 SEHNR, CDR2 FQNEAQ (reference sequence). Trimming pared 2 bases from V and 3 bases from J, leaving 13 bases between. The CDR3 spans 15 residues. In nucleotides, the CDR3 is TGTGCCAGCAGCTTACAGGGTAACGGGCACTATGGCTACACCTTC. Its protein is CASSLQGNGHYGYTF.

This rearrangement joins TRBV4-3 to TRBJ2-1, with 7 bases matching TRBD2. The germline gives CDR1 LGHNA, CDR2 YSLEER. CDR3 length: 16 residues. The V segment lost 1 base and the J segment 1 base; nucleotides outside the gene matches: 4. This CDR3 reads CASSQGASGSYNEQFF. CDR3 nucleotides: TGCGCCAGCAGCCAAGGGGCTAGCGGTTCCTACAATGAGCAGTTCTTC.

The CDR3 DNA follows: TGTGCCAGCAGCTTCACCCCGGGACTAGCAGTATATGAGCAGTTCTTC. It specifies CASSFTPGLAVYEQFF. V usage is TRBV7-9 and J usage is TRBJ2-1; 9 positions agree with TRBD2. The CDR3 runs to 16 residues. The trim removed 3 bases at V and 8 bases at J, leaving 11 bases unmatched. Germline V gene lookup returns CDR1 SEHNR and CDR2 FQNEAQ (reference sequence). Based on the CDR3 plus reference TRBV7-9 and TRBJ2-1, the full variable domain is DTGVSQNPRHKITKRGQNVTFRCDPISEHNRLYWYRQTLGQGPEFLTYFQNEAQLEKSRLLSDRFSAERPKGSFSTLEIQRTEQGDSAMYLCASSFTPGLAVYEQFFGPGTRLTVL.

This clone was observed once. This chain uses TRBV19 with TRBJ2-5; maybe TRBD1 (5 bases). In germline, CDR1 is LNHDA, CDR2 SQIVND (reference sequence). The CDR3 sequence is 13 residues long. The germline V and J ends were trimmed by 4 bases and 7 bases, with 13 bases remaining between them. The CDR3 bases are TGTGCCAGTAGTAATGTCCAAACAGGGACCCAGTACTTC. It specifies CASSNVQTGTQYF. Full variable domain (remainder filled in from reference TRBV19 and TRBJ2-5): DGGITQSPKYLFRKEGQNVTLSCEQNLNHDAMYWYRQDPGQGLRLIYYSQIVNDFQKGDIAEGYSVSREKKESFPLTVTSAQKNPTAFYLCASSNVQTGTQYFGPGTRLLVL.